The TCR beta chain described here comes from a study of cytomegalovirus exposure and HLA in healthy donors. Trimming cost V 7 bases and J 3 bases, with 8 bases left between them. CDR3 length: 12 amino acids. Germline V lookup: CDR1 SGHRS, CDR2 YFSETQ. Vbeta (60) and Jbeta (13) primers were used in the PCR. Produced via immunoSEQ multiplex PCR; TCRdb's table is partial and in-frame only. The profile shows 170,000 or so clones, 75% to 85% of them singletons. Sequenced material: PBMCs. The chain carries TRBV5-1 and TRBJ2-1; weak D call: TRBD2 (5 bases). The sequence derives from a young woman in good health and CMV-seronegative. In nucleotides, the CDR3 is TGCGCCAGCCGACGGGACTACAATGAGCAGTTCTTC. It yields the protein CASRRDYNEQFF.